This T cell receptor (beta chain) was profiled in a study of OX40 agonist ivuxolimab in advanced cancers. The overall study: Aged about 23 to 80 with a mean of 60 years, they were approximately 79% male. Eligibility rules accepted prior anti-PD-1, anti-PD-L1 or anti-CTLA-4 therapy, and roughly 40% had some.

The study sampled blood at baseline, cycle 4 day 1, and cycle 7 day 1. The method was immunoSEQ multiplex PCR; TCRdb's version includes in-frame clones alone and lacks a portion of them. Seen here are about 58,000 clones, roughly 77% observed once, and the top ten hold approximately 0.7%. The CDR3 loop spans 16 amino acids. Per the germline V gene, CDR1 is LNHDA and CDR2 is SQIVND (reference sequence). The junction had 6 bases not matched to a gene; V was cut back by 3 bases and J by 4 bases. Here the sequenced sample was CD4+ or CD8+ T cells sorted from blood, taken in a trial of the OX40 agonist ivuxolimab. V usage is TRBV19 and J usage is TRBJ2-3; 11 nucleotides align to TRBD2. The clonotype originates from an adult with an advanced solid tumor such as melanoma, head and neck, liver or kidney cancer. For the CDR3, the DNA is TGTGCCAGTAGTATCCAACTAGCGGGGGAGTCAGATACGCAGTATTTT. It is translated as CASSIQLAGESDTQYF.